Detailed here is one TCR gamma chain. By how much of the sample it makes up, this clone is large (0.1 to 1%). Its recognized antigen is unknown. One base away there is no much larger clone; base qualities are not given. Other DNA sequences in the sample encode the same CDR3. From the cysteine through the phenylalanine, the CDR3 covers 14 amino acids. The DNA shown is the 42-base CDR3, in frame from base 1. The V end gives up 8 bases and the J end 3 bases, leaving 7 bases in the junction not matched to a gene. These data are taken from a study of gammadelta T cells in human blood (dated by TCRdb to about 2020). Study-level results and caveats: In the study, polyclonal expansion of innate gamma-delta T cells immediately after birth was reported to appear to be driven by microbial exposure.

Libraries came from RT-PCR. The sequencing machine was an Illumina MiSeq. TCRdb processed the public reads again with the CATT caller, after which rows with matching DNA were combined. The sample records 200 to 250 gamma-chain clones, roughly 2.2% of which are singletons. The leading ten clones occupy about 40% of the sample. The sequencing sample was made of non-Vgamma9Vdelta2 gamma-delta T cells from infant blood. The source of this sequence is a human donor. The chain employs TRGV10 and TRGJP1. TRGV10 is marked as an open reading frame, function uncertain. The CDR3 protein: CAAWDFSTGWFKIF. The nucleotide sequence is TGTGCTGCGTGGGACTTCTCCACTGGTTGGTTCAAGATATTT.